These 16 T cell receptor beta chains share one sample of origin, sequenced in a study of human T cells and chemical hapten exposure (dated by TCRdb to about 2021). Total RNA was extracted from unfractionated whole blood collected in Tempus Blood RNA tubes. Libraries were prepared through 5' RACE. Instrument on record: Illumina MiSeq. TCRdb reprocessed the public reads (quality trimming at Q25 with fastp, clone calling with MiXCR) and kept in-frame beta chains. CDR3 protein duplicates are merged, each entry listing the most common genes and DNA. The sample table contains about 80,000 distinct CDR3 sequences; only one count was recorded for approximately 7.7% of them. Clones ranked in the top ten supply under 3% of the sample. All receptors come from a male donor in good health.

The CDR3 loop is CASSERGQLVYGAFF. As DNA, the CDR3 is TGTGCCAGCAGCGAAAGGGGACAGTTGGTTTATGGAGCTTTCTTT. The chain links TRBV7-3 to TRBJ1-1, with 7 bases aligning to TRBD1. The length of the CDR3 is 15 residues. Germline V gene sequence: CDR1 SGHTA, CDR2 FQGTGA. The trim removed 5 bases at V and 10 bases at J, leaving 16 bases unmatched.

The rearrangement links TRBV6-5 to TRBJ1-2, with TRBD1 identical over 7 bases. Germline CDR1 is MNHEY and CDR2 is SVGAGI. The trim removed 0 bases at V and 2 bases at J, leaving 6 bases unmatched. CDR3 length: 16 residues. CDR3 sequence (DNA): TGTGCCAGCAGTTACTCCAACCGGGACAGAAACTATGGCTACACCTTC. Its protein is CASSYSNRDRNYGYTF.

This clonotype has a count of ten or more. V is TRBV5-1 and J is TRBJ2-5, with D uncertain. Germline CDR1 is SGHRS and CDR2 is YFSETQ. Trimming cost V 0 bases and J 0 bases, with 6 bases left between them. This CDR3 is 14 amino acids long. CDR3 protein: CASSLGSYQETQYF. The DNA of the CDR3 is TGCGCCAGCAGCTTGGGATCCTACCAAGAGACCCAGTACTTC.

This clonotype has more than one count but fewer than ten. The chain couples TRBV5-1 to TRBJ2-1; 8 positions agree with TRBD1. The ends lost 0 bases at V and 5 bases at J; junction bases unmatched: 4. Germline loops: CDR1 SGHRS, CDR2 YFSETQ. The CDR3 consists of 15 residues. The chain's CDR3 is CASSLGDRGNNEQFF. The CDR3 coding sequence is TGCGCCAGCAGCTTGGGAGACAGGGGAAACAATGAGCAGTTCTTC. The full variable domain, rest sourced from reference TRBV5-1 and TRBJ2-1, is KAGVTQTPRYLIKTRGQQVTLSCSPISGHRSVSWYQQTPGQGLQFLFEYFSETQRNKGNFPGRFSGRQFSNSRSEMNVSTLELGDSALYLCASSLGDRGNNEQFFGPGTRLTVL.

The table lists this clonotype with many counts. This sequence joins TRBV10-2 and TRBJ1-3; TRBD1 is a possible D gene (6 bases). The CDR3 runs to 15 residues. The germline V gene encodes CDR1 WSHSY and CDR2 SAAADI. The germline V and J ends were trimmed by 3 bases and 0 bases, with 9 bases remaining between them. CDR3 nucleotide sequence: TGCGCCAGCAGTGATGGACAGAACTCTGGAAACACCATATATTTT. Protein product: CASSDGQNSGNTIYF.

This clonotype was picked up a small number of times. V and J are TRBV4-1 and TRBJ2-3; the match to TRBD2 covers 10 bases. J lost 0 bases, V lost 2 bases, and 2 bases had no gene match. The CDR3 loop spans 16 amino acids. The germline V gene has CDR1 MGHRA and CDR2 YSYEKL. CDR3 in amino acids: CASSQLTSGSTDTQYF. CDR3 bases: TGCGCCAGCAGCCAATTGACTAGCGGGAGCACAGATACGCAGTATTTT.

In its sample, this clonotype was seen many times. The chain links TRBV15 to TRBJ1-6; no clear D. The CDR3 has 15 residues. V shed 0 bases and J shed 5 bases, with 8 bases lying between them. In germline, CDR1 is LNHNV, CDR2 YYDKDF (reference sequence). CDR3 in amino acids: CATSRDSSDNSPLHF. CDR3 bases: TGTGCCACCAGCAGAGATTCATCGGATAATTCACCCCTCCACTTT.

This clonotype appeared many times. J is TRBJ1-2 and V is TRBV4-2, with D possibly TRBD1 on 5 matching bases. The CDR3 has 16 amino acids. Trimming took off 1 base at V and 10 bases at J, with 22 bases between the two ends. Germline CDR1 is LGHNA and CDR2 is YNFKEQ. CDR3 residues: CASSQVGEDGFGSYTF. The CDR3 DNA reads TGTGCCAGCAGCCAAGTAGGGGAGGACGGATTTGGGTCCTACACCTTC.

This clonotype turned up a few times. This chain joins TRBV12-3 or TRBV12-4 and TRBJ2-2; no firm D call. The CDR3 length is 15 residues. Trimming removed 0 bases from V and 4 bases from J, with 9 bases in between. The CDR3 sequence is CASSLAWQVTGELFF. The CDR3 region has the DNA TGTGCCAGCAGTTTAGCATGGCAGGTCACCGGGGAGCTGTTTTTT.

This clonotype was seen repeatedly, ten times or more. V and J are TRBV7-9 and TRBJ2-3; no definite D call. Trimming left V 6 bases short and J 0 bases short, with 4 bases between. The CDR3 runs 12 residues. Germline V gene lookup returns CDR1 SEHNR and CDR2 FQNEAQ (reference sequence). Here the CDR3 reads CASSASTDTQYF. The CDR3 DNA follows: TGTGCCAGCAGTGCTAGCACAGATACGCAGTATTTT.

The rearrangement joins TRBV6-5 to TRBJ1-1; perhaps TRBD1 as D (5 bases). The CDR3 sequence is 12 residues long. Germline V lookup: CDR1 MNHEY, CDR2 SVGAGI. The V and J ends lost 1 base and 6 bases respectively, with 6 bases between them. As DNA, the CDR3 is TGTGCCAGCAGTTACTTAGGGGCTGAAGCTTTCTTT. As protein: CASSYLGAEAFF.

The V gene is TRBV29-1, the J gene TRBJ2-2; 7 bases map to TRBD2. V lost 7 bases to trimming and J lost 4 bases; unmatched junction nucleotides: 6. This CDR3 is 13 amino acids long. Germline V gene sequence: CDR1 SQVTM, CDR2 ANQGSEA. CDR3 sequence reads: CSGVGGSTGELFF. CDR3 coding DNA: TGCAGCGGTGTCGGGGGGAGCACCGGGGAGCTGTTTTTT.

This clonotype was counted a few times. V gene TRBV12-5 combines with J gene TRBJ2-2, with no clear D. The V gene's germline CDR1 is LGHNT and CDR2 FRNRAP. The length of the CDR3 is 11 residues. Trimming removed 6 bases from V and 6 bases from J, with 5 bases in between. For the CDR3, the DNA is TGTGCTAGTGGGCGCCCCGGGGAGCTGTTTTTT. Translating gives CASGRPGELFF.

This clonotype was picked up many times. The J gene is TRBJ1-1, the V gene TRBV7-2; 11 nucleotides match TRBD1. Germline V gives CDR1 SGHTA, CDR2 FQGNSA. This CDR3 region has 16 residues. J lost 6 bases, V lost 0 bases, and 6 bases had no gene match. The DNA for the CDR3 is TGTGCCAGCAGCTTAGCAGGGACAGGGGGTGGCTCTGAAGCTTTCTTT. It codes for CASSLAGTGGGSEAFF.

This clonotype was seen a handful of times. In nucleotides, the CDR3 is TGCAGTGCTAGAGAACACGGGACATATAATTCACCCCTCCACTTT. The encoded protein is CSAREHGTYNSPLHF. V usage is TRBV20-1 and J usage is TRBJ1-6; weak D call: TRBD1 (6 bases). The germline gives CDR1 DFQATT, CDR2 SNEGSKA (reference sequence). Trimming cost V 0 bases and J 4 bases, with 10 bases left between them. The CDR3 extends over 15 amino acids.

This clonotype appeared many times. This chain uses TRBV7-9 with TRBJ2-2; 8 nucleotides align to TRBD2. V trimming: 7 bases; J trimming: 2 bases; junction bases outside the gene matches: 6. The CDR3 spans 15 residues. CDR1 is SEHNR and CDR2 is FQNEAQ in the germline V gene (reference sequence). CDR3 sequence (DNA): TGTGCCAGCACCCCCAGCGGGAGTAACACCGGGGAGCTGTTTTTT. Its protein is CASTPSGSNTGELFF.